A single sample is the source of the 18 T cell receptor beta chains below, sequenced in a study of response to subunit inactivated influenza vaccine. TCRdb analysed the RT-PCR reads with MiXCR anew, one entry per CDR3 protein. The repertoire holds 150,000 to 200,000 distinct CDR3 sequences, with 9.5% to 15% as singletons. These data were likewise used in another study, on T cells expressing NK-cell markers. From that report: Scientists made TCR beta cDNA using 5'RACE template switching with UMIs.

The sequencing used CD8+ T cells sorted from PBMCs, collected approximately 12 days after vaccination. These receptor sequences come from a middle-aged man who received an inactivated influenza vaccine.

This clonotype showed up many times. CDR3 nucleotides: TGCAGCGTTGGACGGGGAAAGTCCTACAATGAGCAGTTCTTC. Amino acids: CSVGRGKSYNEQFF. The chain is built from TRBV29-1 and TRBJ2-1; the D gene is possibly TRBD2 (5 bases). Trimming stripped 4 bases from V and 1 base from J, with 11 bases between. The germline V gene encodes CDR1 SQVTM and CDR2 ANQGSEA. The CDR3 extends over 14 amino acids.

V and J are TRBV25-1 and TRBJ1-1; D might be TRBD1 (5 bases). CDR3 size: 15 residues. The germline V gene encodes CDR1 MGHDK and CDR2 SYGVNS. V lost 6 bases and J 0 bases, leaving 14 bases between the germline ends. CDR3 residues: CASSGPGTMNTEAFF. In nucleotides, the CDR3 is TGTGCCAGCAGCGGCCCCGGGACCATGAACACTGAAGCTTTCTTT.

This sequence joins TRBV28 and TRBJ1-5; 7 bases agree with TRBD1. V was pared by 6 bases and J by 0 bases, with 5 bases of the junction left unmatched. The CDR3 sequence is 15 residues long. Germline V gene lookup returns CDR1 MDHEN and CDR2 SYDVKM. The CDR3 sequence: CASSGQVYSNQPQHF. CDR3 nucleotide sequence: TGTGCCAGCAGCGGACAGGTCTATAGCAATCAGCCCCAGCATTTT.

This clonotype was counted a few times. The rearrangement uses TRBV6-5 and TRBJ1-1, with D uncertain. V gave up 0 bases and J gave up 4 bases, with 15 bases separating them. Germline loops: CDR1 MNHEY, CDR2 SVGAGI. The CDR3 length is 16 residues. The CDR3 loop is CASSYSPDISLTEAFF. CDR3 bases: TGTGCCAGCAGTTACTCGCCGGATATAAGTCTCACTGAAGCTTTCTTT.

CDR3 protein: CASSLVGDKMNTEAFF. The CDR3 DNA follows: TGCGCCAGCAGCCTCGTGGGGGACAAGATGAACACTGAAGCTTTCTTT. The rearrangement uses TRBV5-1 and TRBJ1-1; weak D call: TRBD1 (6 bases). V was trimmed by 4 bases and J by 0 bases, leaving 16 bases between them. In germline, CDR1 is SGHRS, CDR2 YFSETQ. The CDR3 runs to 16 residues.

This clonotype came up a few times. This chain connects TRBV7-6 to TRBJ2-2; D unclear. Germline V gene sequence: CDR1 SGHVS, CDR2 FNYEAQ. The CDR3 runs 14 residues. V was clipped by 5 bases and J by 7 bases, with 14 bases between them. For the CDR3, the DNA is TGTGCCAGCAGCCCAACCCAGTTAGGCGGGGAGCTGTTTTTT. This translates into CASSPTQLGGELFF. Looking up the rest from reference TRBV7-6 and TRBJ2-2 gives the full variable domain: GAGVSQSPRYKVTKRGQDVALRCDPISGHVSLYWYRQALGQGPEFLTYFNYEAQQDKSGLPNDRFSAERPEGSISTLTIQRTEQRDSAMYRCASSPTQLGGELFFGEGSRLTVL.

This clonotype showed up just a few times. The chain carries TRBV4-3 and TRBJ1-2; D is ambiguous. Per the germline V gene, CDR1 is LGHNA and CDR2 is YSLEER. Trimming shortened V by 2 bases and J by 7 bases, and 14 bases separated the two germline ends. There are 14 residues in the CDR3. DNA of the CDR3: TGCGCCAGCAGCCAAACTAGATCTCAGCTTGGCTACACCTTC. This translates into CASSQTRSQLGYTF.

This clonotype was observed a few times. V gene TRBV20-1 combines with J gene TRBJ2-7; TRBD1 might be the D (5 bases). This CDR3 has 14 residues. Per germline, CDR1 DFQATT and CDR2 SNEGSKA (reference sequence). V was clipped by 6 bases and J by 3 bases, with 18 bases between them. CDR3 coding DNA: TGCAGTGCCCCTCTCGTGGGGCAGGTCTACGAGCAGTACTTC. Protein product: CSAPLVGQVYEQYF.

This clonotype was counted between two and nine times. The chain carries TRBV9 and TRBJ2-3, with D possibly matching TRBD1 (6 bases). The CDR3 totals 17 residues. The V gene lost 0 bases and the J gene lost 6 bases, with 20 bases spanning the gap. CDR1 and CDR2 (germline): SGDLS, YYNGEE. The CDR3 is CASSVDAGVAWGDTQYF. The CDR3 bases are TGTGCCAGCAGCGTAGACGCAGGGGTGGCCTGGGGCGATACGCAGTATTTT.

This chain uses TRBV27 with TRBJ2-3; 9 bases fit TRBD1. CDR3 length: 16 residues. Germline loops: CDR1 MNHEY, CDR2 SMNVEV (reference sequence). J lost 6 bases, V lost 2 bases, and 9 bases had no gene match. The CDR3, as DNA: TGTGCCAGCAGTTTAATCGGGGGACAGGGTGTTGATACGCAGTATTTT. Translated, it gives CASSLIGGQGVDTQYF.

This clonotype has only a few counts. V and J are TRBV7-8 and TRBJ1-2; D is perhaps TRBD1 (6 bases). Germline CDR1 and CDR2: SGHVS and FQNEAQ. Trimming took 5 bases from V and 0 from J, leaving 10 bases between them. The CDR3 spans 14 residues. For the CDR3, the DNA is TGTGCCAGCAGCGTACAGGGATCTAACTATGGCTACACCTTC. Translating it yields CASSVQGSNYGYTF.

The CDR3 nucleotides are TGCGCCAGCAGCCAAGCATTTACAGGGGGCCACGAGCAGTACTTC. This sequence encodes CASSQAFTGGHEQYF. The chain is built from TRBV4-1 and TRBJ2-7; 9 positions match TRBD1. CDR1 is MGHRA, CDR2 YSYEKL, per germline. J lost 5 bases, V lost 1 base, and 6 bases had no gene match. The CDR3 runs 15 residues.

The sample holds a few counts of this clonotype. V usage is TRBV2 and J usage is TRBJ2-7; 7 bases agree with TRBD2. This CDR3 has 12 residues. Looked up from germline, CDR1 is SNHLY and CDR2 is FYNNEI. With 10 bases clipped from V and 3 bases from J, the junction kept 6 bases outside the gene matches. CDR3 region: CAMGRALYEQYF. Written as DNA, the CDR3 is TGTGCCATGGGGAGGGCACTCTACGAGCAGTACTTC. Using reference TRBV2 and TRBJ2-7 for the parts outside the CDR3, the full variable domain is EPEVTQTPSHQVTQMGQEVILRCVPISNHLYFYWYRQILGQKVEFLVSFYNNEISEKSEIFDDQFSVERPDGSNFTLKIRSTKLEDSAMYFCAMGRALYEQYFGPGTRLTVT.

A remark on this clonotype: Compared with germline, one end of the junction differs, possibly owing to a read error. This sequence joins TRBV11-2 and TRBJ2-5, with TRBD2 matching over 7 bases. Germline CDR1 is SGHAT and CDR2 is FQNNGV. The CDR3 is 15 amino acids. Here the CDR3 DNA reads TGTGCCAGCAGCCCCCGGACTAGAAGCCAAGAGATCCAGTACTTC. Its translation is CASSPRTRSQEIQYF.

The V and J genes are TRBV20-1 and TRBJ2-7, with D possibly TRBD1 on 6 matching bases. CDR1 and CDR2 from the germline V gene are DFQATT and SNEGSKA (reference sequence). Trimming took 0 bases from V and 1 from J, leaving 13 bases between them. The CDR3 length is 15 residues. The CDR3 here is CSARDLTGVSYEQYF. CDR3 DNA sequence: TGCAGTGCTAGAGATCTGACAGGAGTATCCTACGAGCAGTACTTC.

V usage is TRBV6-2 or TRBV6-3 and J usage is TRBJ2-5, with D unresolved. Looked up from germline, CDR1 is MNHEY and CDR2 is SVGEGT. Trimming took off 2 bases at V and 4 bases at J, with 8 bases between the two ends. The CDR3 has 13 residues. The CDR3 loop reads CASSYMGLETQYF. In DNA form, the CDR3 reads TGTGCCAGCAGTTACATGGGTTTAGAGACCCAGTACTTC.

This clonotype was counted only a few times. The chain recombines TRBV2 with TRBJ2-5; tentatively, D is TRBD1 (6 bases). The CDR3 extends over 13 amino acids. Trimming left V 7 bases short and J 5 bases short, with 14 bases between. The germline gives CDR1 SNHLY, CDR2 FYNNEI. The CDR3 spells CASKEQGGETQYF. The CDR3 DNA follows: TGTGCCAGCAAAGAACAGGGTGGGGAGACCCAGTACTTC.

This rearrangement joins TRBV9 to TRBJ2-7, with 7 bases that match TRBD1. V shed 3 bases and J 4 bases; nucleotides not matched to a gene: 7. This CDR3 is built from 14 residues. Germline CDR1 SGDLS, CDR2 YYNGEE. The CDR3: CASSARDSNYEQYF. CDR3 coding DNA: TGTGCCAGCAGCGCCAGGGACAGCAATTACGAGCAGTACTTC. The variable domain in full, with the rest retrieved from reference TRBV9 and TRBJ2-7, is DSGVTQTPKHLITATGQRVTLRCSPRSGDLSVYWYQQSLDQGLQFLIQYYNGEERAKGNILERFSAQQFPDLHSELNLSSLELGDSALYFCASSARDSNYEQYFGPGTRLTVT.